Following are 9 T cell receptor beta chains from one sample sequenced in a study of T-cell memory formation after mild COVID-19. TCRdb reanalysed the 5' RACE reads using MiXCR and keeps one entry per CDR3 protein. The sample has about 240,000 distinct CDR3 sequences; roughly 9.4% are singletons. Sequencing was performed on PBMCs or a T cell subset sorted from them (not recorded which). All receptors derive from a young man who had mild COVID-19 (a few samples of this study predate the infection). Cell type and time point are not known.

The chain has TRBV4-3 and TRBJ2-1, with 12 bases that match TRBD2. V lost 0 bases, J lost 10 bases, and 7 bases stayed unmatched. CDR1 is LGHNA, CDR2 YSLEER, per germline. The CDR3 sequence is 16 residues long. The CDR3 protein is CASSQELAGGRGEQFF. The CDR3 DNA is TGCGCCAGCAGCCAAGAGCTAGCGGGGGGGCGTGGCGAGCAGTTCTTC.

This clonotype has a count of ten or more. The chain is built from TRBV4-2 and TRBJ1-2; D might be TRBD1 (6 bases). CDR1 and CDR2 from the germline V gene are LGHNA and YNFKEQ. V dropped 1 base and J dropped 8 bases, with 14 bases sitting between them. The CDR3 sequence is 14 residues long. CDR3 nucleotide sequence: TGTGCCAGCAGCCAAGCCCCAGGGGATGAAGGCTACACCTTC. This codes for CASSQAPGDEGYTF.

This clonotype was seen only a few times. The chain has TRBV29-1 and TRBJ2-1; D unclear. V lost 4 bases and J lost 3, with 4 bases in between. Germline V lookup: CDR1 SQVTM, CDR2 ANQGSEA. The CDR3 runs to 11 residues. The DNA for the CDR3 is TGCAGCGTTGCCCTCTACAATGAGCAGTTCTTC. This codes for CSVALYNEQFF.

The rearrangement links TRBV6-5 to TRBJ2-7; D is possibly TRBD1 (6 bases). Germline-derived CDR1 and CDR2 are MNHEY and SVGAGI. Trimming left V 6 bases short and J 1 base short, with 13 bases between. The CDR3 loop spans 14 amino acids. CDR3 sequence: CASRSRDTSYEQYF. In nucleotides, the CDR3 is TGTGCCAGCAGGAGCCGGGACACTTCCTACGAGCAGTACTTC.

This clonotype came up a few times. V usage is TRBV7-2 and J usage is TRBJ1-5; possible D gene TRBD1, 5 bases. There are 16 residues in the CDR3. Trimming stripped 0 bases from V and 5 bases from J, with 14 bases between. The germline V gene encodes CDR1 SGHTA and CDR2 FQGNSA. Here the CDR3 reads CASSLAPGTGYQPQHF. The CDR3 coding sequence is TGTGCCAGCAGCTTAGCGCCCGGCACAGGCTATCAGCCCCAGCATTTT.

This clonotype has only a few counts. The chain recombines TRBV20-1 with TRBJ1-4; 7 nucleotides agree with TRBD1. The CDR3 runs 15 residues. The germline gives CDR1 DFQATT, CDR2 SNEGSKA (reference sequence). The J segment lost 0 bases and the V segment lost 6 bases, leaving 7 bases of the junction unmatched. CDR3 protein: CSAIDREPTNEKLFF. The CDR3 DNA is TGCAGTGCAATTGACAGGGAGCCAACTAATGAAAAACTGTTTTTT.

The gene calls are TRBV29-1 and TRBJ1-1; a possible D gene is TRBD1 (6 bases). Germline V gene sequence: CDR1 SQVTM, CDR2 ANQGSEA. V was trimmed by 4 bases and J by 0 bases, leaving 9 bases between them. This CDR3 is 13 amino acids long. In DNA form, the CDR3 reads TGCAGCGTTGGCGGGACACTGAACACTGAAGCTTTCTTT. Translation: CSVGGTLNTEAFF.

The table lists this clonotype with a few counts. V usage is TRBV5-1 and J usage is TRBJ2-6, with D possibly TRBD1 on 6 matching bases. The CDR3 spans 18 residues. Germline V gene lookup returns CDR1 SGHRS and CDR2 YFSETQ. V shed 4 bases and J shed 4 bases, with 21 bases lying between them. CDR3 in DNA: TGCGCCAGCAGCCCACCCGTCAGGACAGTCGCGGGGGCCAACGTCCTGACTTTC. This gives the protein CASSPPVRTVAGANVLTF. Filled out from reference TRBV5-1 and TRBJ2-6, the complete variable domain reads KAGVTQTPRYLIKTRGQQVTLSCSPISGHRSVSWYQQTPGQGLQFLFEYFSETQRNKGNFPGRFSGRQFSNSRSEMNVSTLELGDSALYLCASSPPVRTVAGANVLTFGAGSRLTVL.

There are a few counts of this clonotype. The gene calls are TRBV6-5 and TRBJ1-4; no clear D. Germline CDR1 is MNHEY and CDR2 is SVGAGI. The V gene lost 5 bases and the J gene lost 8 bases, with 15 bases spanning the gap. This CDR3 region has 14 residues. CDR3 nucleotides: TGTGCCAGCAGTCCTCTTGGGGTAGGCGAAAAACTGTTTTTT. This codes for CASSPLGVGEKLFF.